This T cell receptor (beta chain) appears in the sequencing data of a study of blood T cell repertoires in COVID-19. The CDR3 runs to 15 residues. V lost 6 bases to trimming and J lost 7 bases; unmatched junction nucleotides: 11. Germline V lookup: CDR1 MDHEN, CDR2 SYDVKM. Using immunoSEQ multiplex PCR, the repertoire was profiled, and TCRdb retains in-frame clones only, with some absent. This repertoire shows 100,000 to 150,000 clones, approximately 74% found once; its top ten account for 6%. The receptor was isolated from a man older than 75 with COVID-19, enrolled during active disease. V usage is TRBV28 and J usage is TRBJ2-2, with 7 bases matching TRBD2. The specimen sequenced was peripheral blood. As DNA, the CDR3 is TGTGCCAGCAGAGGGCGCGGGAGAGATGGCGGGGAGCTGTTTTTT. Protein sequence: CASRGRGRDGGELFF.